This T cell receptor beta chain originates from a study of early T cells in non-severe SARS-CoV-2 infection. This CDR3 contains 15 residues. Germline CDR1 is SGHAT and CDR2 is FQNNGV. Trimming took 3 bases from V and 2 from J, leaving 11 bases between them. TCRdb re-called the 5' RACE reads through MiXCR, storing one row per CDR3 protein. The repertoire holds approximately 69,000 distinct CDR3 sequences, over 10% seen once, with under 7% in the top ten. This clonotype was detected many times. This sequence originates from an adult who was a healthcare worker with PCR-confirmed SARS-CoV-2 infection or an uninfected control (not recorded which). The sample in question was whole blood, obtained at baseline. The chain couples TRBV11-2 to TRBJ2-1; no clear D. CDR3 nucleotides: TGTGCCAGCAGCTTTCCCAGGAGCACCTACAATGAGCAGTTCTTC. Its protein is CASSFPRSTYNEQFF.